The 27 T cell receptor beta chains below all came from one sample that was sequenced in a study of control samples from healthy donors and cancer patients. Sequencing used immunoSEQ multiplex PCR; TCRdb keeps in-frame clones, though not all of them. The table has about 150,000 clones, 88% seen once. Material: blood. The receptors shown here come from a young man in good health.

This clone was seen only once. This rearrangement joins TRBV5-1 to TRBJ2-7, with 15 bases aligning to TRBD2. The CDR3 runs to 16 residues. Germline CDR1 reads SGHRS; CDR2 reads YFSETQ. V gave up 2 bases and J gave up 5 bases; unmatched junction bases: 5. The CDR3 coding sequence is TGCGCCAGCAGCTTAGGACTAGCGGGGGGGCGGAACGAGCAGTACTTC. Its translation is CASSLGLAGGRNEQYF. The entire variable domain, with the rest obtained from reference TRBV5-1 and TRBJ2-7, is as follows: KAGVTQTPRYLIKTRGQQVTLSCSPISGHRSVSWYQQTPGQGLQFLFEYFSETQRNKGNFPGRFSGRQFSNSRSEMNVSTLELGDSALYLCASSLGLAGGRNEQYFGPGTRLTVT.

CDR3 sequence reads: CASSLGQTDTQYF. Written as DNA, the CDR3 is TGTGCCAGCAGCTTAGGACAGACAGATACGCAGTATTTT. This chain joins TRBV7-3 and TRBJ2-3; perhaps TRBD1 as D (6 bases). CDR3 length: 13 residues. V gave up 2 bases and J gave up 3 bases, with 6 bases separating them. CDR1 SGHTA and CDR2 FQGTGA come from the germline V gene.

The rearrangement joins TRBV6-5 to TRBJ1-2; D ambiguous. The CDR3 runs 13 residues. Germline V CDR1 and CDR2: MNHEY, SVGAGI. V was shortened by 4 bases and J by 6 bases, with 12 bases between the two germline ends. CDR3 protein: CASSSANRDGYTF. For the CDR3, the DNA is TGTGCCAGCAGTTCTGCGAACAGAGATGGCTACACCTTC.

CDR3 loop: CASSLDRGHGYTF. DNA of the CDR3: TGTGCCAGCAGCTTAGACAGGGGGCATGGCTACACCTTC. This sequence joins TRBV7-3 and TRBJ1-2, with 10 positions matching TRBD1. This CDR3 has 13 amino acids. Trimming took 2 bases from V and 6 from J; bases not matched to a gene: 0. The germline CDR1 and CDR2 sequences are SGHTA and FQGTGA.

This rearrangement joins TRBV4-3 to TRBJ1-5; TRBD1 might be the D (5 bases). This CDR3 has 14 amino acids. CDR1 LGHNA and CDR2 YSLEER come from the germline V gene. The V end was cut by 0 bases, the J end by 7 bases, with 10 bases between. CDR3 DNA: TGCGCCAGCAGCCAAGAAAGGGGCGTGCAGCCCCAGCATTTT. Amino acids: CASSQERGVQPQHF.

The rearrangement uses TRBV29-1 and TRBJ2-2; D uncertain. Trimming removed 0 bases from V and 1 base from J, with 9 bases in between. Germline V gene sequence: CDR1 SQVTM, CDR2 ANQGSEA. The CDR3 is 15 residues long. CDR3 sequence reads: CSVEDRRENTGELFF. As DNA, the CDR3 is TGCAGCGTTGAAGATCGGAGAGAGAACACCGGGGAGCTGTTTTTT.

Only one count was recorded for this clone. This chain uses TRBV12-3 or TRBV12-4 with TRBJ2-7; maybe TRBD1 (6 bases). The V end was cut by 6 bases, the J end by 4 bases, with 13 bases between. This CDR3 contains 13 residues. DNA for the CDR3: TGTGCCAGCAGCTCGGGACATATTTACGAGCAGTACTTC. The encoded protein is CASSSGHIYEQYF.

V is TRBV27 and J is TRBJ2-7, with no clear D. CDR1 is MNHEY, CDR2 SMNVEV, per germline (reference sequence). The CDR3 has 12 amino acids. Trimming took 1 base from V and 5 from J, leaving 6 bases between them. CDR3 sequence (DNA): TGTGCCAGCAGTTTATATGGAGACGAGCAGTACTTC. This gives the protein CASSLYGDEQYF.

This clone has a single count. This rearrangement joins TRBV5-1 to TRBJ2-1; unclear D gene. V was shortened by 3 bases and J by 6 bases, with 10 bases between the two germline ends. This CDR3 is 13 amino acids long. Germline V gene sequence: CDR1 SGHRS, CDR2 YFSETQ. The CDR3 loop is CASSSPVTNEQFF. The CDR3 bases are TGCGCCAGCAGCTCCCCAGTAACCAATGAGCAGTTCTTC.

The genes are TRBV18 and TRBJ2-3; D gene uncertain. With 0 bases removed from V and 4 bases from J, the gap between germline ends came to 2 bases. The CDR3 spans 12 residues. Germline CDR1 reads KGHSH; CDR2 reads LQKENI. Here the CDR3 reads CASSPPADTQYF. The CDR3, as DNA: TGTGCCAGCTCACCACCGGCAGATACGCAGTATTTT.

CDR3 loop: CASSPFGGGVTEAFF. The DNA for the CDR3 is TGTGCCAGCAGCCCTTTCGGGGGAGGTGTCACTGAAGCTTTCTTT. The chain employs TRBV3-1 (or the pseudogene TRBV3-2) and TRBJ1-1, with a weak D call TRBD1 (5 bases). This CDR3 has 15 amino acids. CDR1 is LGHDT and CDR2 is YNNKEL in the germline V gene (reference sequence). The V end was cut by 4 bases, the J end by 4 bases, with 16 bases between.

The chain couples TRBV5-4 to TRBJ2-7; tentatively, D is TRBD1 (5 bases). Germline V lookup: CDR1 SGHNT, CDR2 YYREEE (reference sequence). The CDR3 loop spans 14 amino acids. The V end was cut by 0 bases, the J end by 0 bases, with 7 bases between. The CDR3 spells CASSLDRTSYEQYF. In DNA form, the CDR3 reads TGTGCCAGCAGCTTGGACAGGACCTCCTACGAGCAGTACTTC.

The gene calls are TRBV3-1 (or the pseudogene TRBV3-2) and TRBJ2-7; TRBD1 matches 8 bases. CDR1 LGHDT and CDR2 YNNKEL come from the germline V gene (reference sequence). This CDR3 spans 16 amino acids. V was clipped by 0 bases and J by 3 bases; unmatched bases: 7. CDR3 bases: TGTGCCAGCAGCCAAGATGAGCAGGGGGCTATCTACGAGCAGTACTTC. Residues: CASSQDEQGAIYEQYF.

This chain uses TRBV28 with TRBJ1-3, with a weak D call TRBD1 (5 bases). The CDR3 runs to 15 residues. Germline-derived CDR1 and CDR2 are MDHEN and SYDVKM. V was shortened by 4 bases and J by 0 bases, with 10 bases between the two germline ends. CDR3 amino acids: CASSSTASSGNTIYF. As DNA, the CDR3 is TGTGCCAGCAGTTCGACAGCGTCCTCTGGAAACACCATATATTTT.

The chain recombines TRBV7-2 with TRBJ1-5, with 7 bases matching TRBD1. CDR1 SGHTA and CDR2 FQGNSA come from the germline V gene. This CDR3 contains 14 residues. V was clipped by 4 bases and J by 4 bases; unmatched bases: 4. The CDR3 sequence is CASSSTRGNQPQHF. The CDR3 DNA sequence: TGTGCCAGCAGCTCTACCAGGGGGAATCAGCCCCAGCATTTT. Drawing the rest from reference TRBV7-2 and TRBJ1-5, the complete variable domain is GAGVSQSPSNKVTEKGKDVELRCDPISGHTALYWYRQSLGQGLEFLIYFQGNSAPDKSGLPSDRFSAERTGGSVSTLTIQRTQQEDSAVYLCASSSTRGNQPQHFGDGTRLSIL.

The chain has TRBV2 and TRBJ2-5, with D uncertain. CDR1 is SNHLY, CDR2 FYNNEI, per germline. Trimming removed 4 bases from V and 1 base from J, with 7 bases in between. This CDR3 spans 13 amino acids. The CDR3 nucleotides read TGTGCCAGCAGTGTTCTTCGCCAAGAGACCCAGTACTTC. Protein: CASSVLRQETQYF.

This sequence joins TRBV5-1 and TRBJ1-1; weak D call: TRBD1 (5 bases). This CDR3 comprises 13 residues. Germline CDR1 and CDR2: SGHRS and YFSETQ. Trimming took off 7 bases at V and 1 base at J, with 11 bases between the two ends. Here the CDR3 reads CASGSGPNTEAFF. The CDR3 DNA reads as TGCGCCAGCGGATCGGGGCCGAACACTGAAGCTTTCTTT.

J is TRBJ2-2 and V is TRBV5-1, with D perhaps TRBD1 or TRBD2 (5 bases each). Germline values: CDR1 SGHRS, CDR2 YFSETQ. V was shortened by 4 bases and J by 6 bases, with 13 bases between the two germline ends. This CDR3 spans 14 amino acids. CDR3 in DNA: TGCGCCAGCAGCCCCTGGGGGATCCCCGGGGAGCTGTTTTTT. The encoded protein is CASSPWGIPGELFF. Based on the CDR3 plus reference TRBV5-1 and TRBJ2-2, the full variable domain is KAGVTQTPRYLIKTRGQQVTLSCSPISGHRSVSWYQQTPGQGLQFLFEYFSETQRNKGNFPGRFSGRQFSNSRSEMNVSTLELGDSALYLCASSPWGIPGELFFGEGSRLTVL.

For the CDR3, the DNA is TGTGCCAGCAGCTTAAGGGGGCAGTCCTACGAGCAGTACTTC. Residues: CASSLRGQSYEQYF. V and J are TRBV7-9 and TRBJ2-7; 7 nucleotides line up with TRBD1. Germline loops: CDR1 SEHNR, CDR2 FQNEAQ (reference sequence). CDR3 size: 14 residues. Unmatched junction bases numbered 2, after V lost 2 bases and J lost 1 base.

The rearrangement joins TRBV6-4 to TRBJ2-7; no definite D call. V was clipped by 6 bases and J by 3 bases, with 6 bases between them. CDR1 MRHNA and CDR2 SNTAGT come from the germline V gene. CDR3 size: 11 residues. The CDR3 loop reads CASRVYYEQYF. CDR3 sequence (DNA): TGTGCCAGCAGGGTATACTACGAGCAGTACTTC.

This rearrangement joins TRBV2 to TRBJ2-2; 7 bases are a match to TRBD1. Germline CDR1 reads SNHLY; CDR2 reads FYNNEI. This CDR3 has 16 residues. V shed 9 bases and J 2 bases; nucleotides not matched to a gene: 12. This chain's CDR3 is CARGERTGANTGELFF. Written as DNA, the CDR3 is TGTGCCAGAGGGGAACGTACAGGGGCTAACACCGGGGAGCTGTTTTTT. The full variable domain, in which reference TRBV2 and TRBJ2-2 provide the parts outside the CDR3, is EPEVTQTPSHQVTQMGQEVILRCVPISNHLYFYWYRQILGQKVEFLVSFYNNEISEKSEIFDDQFSVERPDGSNFTLKIRSTKLEDSAMYFCARGERTGANTGELFFGEGSRLTVL.

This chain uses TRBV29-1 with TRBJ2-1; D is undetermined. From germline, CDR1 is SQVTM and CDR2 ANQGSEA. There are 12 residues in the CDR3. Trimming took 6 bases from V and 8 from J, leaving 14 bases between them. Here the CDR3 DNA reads TGCAGCGTCAGTACCCTGAAGGATGAGCAGTTCTTC. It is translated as CSVSTLKDEQFF.

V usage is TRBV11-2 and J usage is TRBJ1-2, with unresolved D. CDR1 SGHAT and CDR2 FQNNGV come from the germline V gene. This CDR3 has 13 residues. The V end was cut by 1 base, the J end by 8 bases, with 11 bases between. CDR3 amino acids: CASSLARVGGYTF. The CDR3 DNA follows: TGTGCCAGCAGCTTAGCTAGGGTAGGCGGCTACACCTTC. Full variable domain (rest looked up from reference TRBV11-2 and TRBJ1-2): EAGVAQSPRYKIIEKRQSVAFWCNPISGHATLYWYQQILGQGPKLLIQFQNNGVVDDSQLPKDRFSAERLKGVDSTLKIQPAKLEDSAVYLCASSLARVGGYTFGSGTRLTVV.

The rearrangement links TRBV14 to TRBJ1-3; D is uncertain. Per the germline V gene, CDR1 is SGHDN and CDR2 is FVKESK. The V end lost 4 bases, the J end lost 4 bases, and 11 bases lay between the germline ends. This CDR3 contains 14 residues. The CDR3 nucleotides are TGTGCCAGCAGCCGGGGTTTGGGCGGAAACACCATATATTTT. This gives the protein CASSRGLGGNTIYF. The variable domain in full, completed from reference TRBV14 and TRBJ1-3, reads EAGVTQFPSHSVIEKGQTVTLRCDPISGHDNLYWYRRVMGKEIKFLLHFVKESKQDESGMPNNRFLAERTGGTYSTLKVQPAELEDSGVYFCASSRGLGGNTIYFGEGSWLTVV.

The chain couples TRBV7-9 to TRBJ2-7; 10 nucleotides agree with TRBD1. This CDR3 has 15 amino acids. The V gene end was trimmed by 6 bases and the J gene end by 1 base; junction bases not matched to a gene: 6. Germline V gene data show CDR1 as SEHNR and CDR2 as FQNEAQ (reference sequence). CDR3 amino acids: CASSGTGELSYEQYF. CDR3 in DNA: TGTGCCAGCAGTGGGACAGGGGAATTGTCCTACGAGCAGTACTTC.

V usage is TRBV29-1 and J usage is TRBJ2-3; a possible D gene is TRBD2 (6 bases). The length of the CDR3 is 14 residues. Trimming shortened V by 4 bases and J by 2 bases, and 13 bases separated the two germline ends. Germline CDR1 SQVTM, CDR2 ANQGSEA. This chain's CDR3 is CSVAAGSSTDTQYF. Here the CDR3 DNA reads TGCAGCGTTGCTGCCGGGAGCTCCACAGATACGCAGTATTTT.

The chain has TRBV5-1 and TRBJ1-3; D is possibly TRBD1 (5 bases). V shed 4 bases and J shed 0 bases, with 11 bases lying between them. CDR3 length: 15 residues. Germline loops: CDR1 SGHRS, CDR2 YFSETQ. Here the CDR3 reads CASSAQTGSGNTIYF. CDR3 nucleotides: TGCGCCAGCAGCGCCCAAACAGGCTCTGGAAACACCATATATTTT.